Below are 17 T cell receptor beta chains sequenced from a single sample in a study of control samples from healthy donors and cancer patients. Some clones are missing from TCRdb's copy, which holds only in-frame ones; the method was immunoSEQ multiplex PCR. Of around 84,000 clones in the sample, roughly 89% were seen once. The sample comprised blood. These receptors were collected from a man aged 25-40 years in good health.

The V call is TRBV9, the J call TRBJ2-3; no clear D. V was cut by 3 bases and J by 2 bases, with 7 bases left in between. The germline V gene has CDR1 SGDLS and CDR2 YYNGEE. The CDR3 has 13 residues. CDR3 in DNA: TGTGCCAGCAGCGCTGCTTCCACAGATACGCAGTATTTT. Translating it yields CASSAASTDTQYF.

This clone occurred once. The chain recombines TRBV29-1 with TRBJ2-4; D is possibly TRBD2 (5 bases). V lost 0 bases and J lost 9, with 15 bases in between. Germline V gene sequence: CDR1 SQVTM, CDR2 ANQGSEA. The CDR3 has 14 residues. CDR3 amino acids: CSVEDGESWGIQYF. CDR3 bases: TGCAGCGTTGAAGACGGGGAGTCATGGGGCATTCAGTACTTC.

The V gene is TRBV7-3, the J gene TRBJ2-3; no firm D call. This CDR3 is built from 12 residues. V shed 2 bases and J shed 10 bases, with 10 bases lying between them. Germline V gene sequence: CDR1 SGHTA, CDR2 FQGTGA. CDR3: CASSLGLSPQYF. The CDR3 DNA is TGTGCCAGCAGCTTAGGGCTAAGTCCGCAGTATTTT.

The J gene is TRBJ1-6, the V gene TRBV4-1; the D is unclear. Germline V gene lookup returns CDR1 MGHRA and CDR2 YSYEKL. The CDR3 extends over 14 amino acids. The V end was cut by 3 bases, the J end by 6 bases, with 9 bases between. In DNA form, the CDR3 reads TGCGCCAGCAGCCATCCATGGGGTAATTCACCCCTCCACTTT. Its protein is CASSHPWGNSPLHF.

The chain carries TRBV5-1 and TRBJ1-1; 8 positions match TRBD1. Germline V CDR1 and CDR2: SGHRS, YFSETQ. V lost 5 bases, J lost 0 bases, and 9 bases stayed unmatched. The CDR3 has 16 amino acids. CDR3 loop: CASSPRTGNMNTEAFF. Here the CDR3 DNA reads TGCGCCAGCAGTCCGAGGACAGGGAACATGAACACTGAAGCTTTCTTT.

CDR3 sequence reads: CASSSGQGPNTEAFF. The DNA of the CDR3 is TGCGCCAGCAGCTCAGGACAGGGGCCGAACACTGAAGCTTTCTTT. This chain links TRBV5-1 with TRBJ1-1; 9 nucleotides align to TRBD1. Germline loops: CDR1 SGHRS, CDR2 YFSETQ. The V and J ends lost 3 bases and 1 base, in that order; junction bases with no gene match: 4. This CDR3 comprises 15 residues.

The CDR3 DNA is TGTGCTAGTGGTTTGGTACCCACGGTTGGCAATGAGCAGTTCTTC. It specifies CASGLVPTVGNEQFF. The chain uses TRBV12-5 and TRBJ2-1; D not certain. The germline V gene encodes CDR1 LGHNT and CDR2 FRNRAP. The V and J ends lost 0 bases and 6 bases respectively, with 12 bases between them. The CDR3 covers 15 residues.

The chain has TRBV5-1 and TRBJ2-1, with D possibly being TRBD1 (6 bases). V lost 1 base and J lost 4, with 15 bases in between. Germline V gene lookup returns CDR1 SGHRS and CDR2 YFSETQ. The CDR3 consists of 16 residues. CDR3 DNA sequence: TGCGCCAGCAGCTTGAAGACGTCAGGGGTTTACAATGAGCAGTTCTTC. Its translation: CASSLKTSGVYNEQFF.

J is TRBJ2-6 and V is TRBV6-5; perhaps TRBD2 as D (6 bases). This CDR3 contains 15 residues. Germline lookup yields CDR1 MNHEY and CDR2 SVGAGI. V was trimmed by 5 bases and J by 1 base, leaving 9 bases between them. Written as DNA, the CDR3 is TGTGCCAGCAGTCTTGGGGGGTCTGGGGCCAACGTCCTGACTTTC. Protein sequence: CASSLGGSGANVLTF.

The chain recombines TRBV5-1 with TRBJ1-6; 9 bases match TRBD1. The ends lost 0 bases at V and 8 bases at J; junction bases unmatched: 3. The CDR3 consists of 15 residues. Germline CDR1 is SGHRS and CDR2 is YFSETQ. The CDR3 sequence is CASSLAGQGYSPLHF. The CDR3 bases are TGCGCCAGCAGCTTGGCGGGACAGGGATATTCACCCCTCCACTTT.

The genes are TRBV11-1 and TRBJ2-5, with TRBD1 as a possible D gene (6 bases). The CDR3 is made up of 15 amino acids. V was trimmed by 1 base and J by 1 base, leaving 10 bases between them. Germline CDR1 is SGHAT and CDR2 is FQDESV (reference sequence). Here the CDR3 reads CASSLGTATQETQYF. Written as DNA, the CDR3 is TGTGCCAGCAGCTTAGGGACAGCCACCCAAGAGACCCAGTACTTC.

The chain uses TRBV28 and TRBJ1-2, with D maybe TRBD1 (5 bases). The germline CDR1 and CDR2 sequences are MDHEN and SYDVKM. The CDR3 is made up of 14 amino acids. V lost 11 bases, J lost 8 bases, and 24 bases lay in between. The CDR3: CASRGSRPSGGYTF. For the CDR3, the DNA is TGTGCCTCTCGGGGGAGCAGACCTTCGGGGGGCTACACCTTC.

The gene calls are TRBV6-5 and TRBJ1-6; D not certain. Germline V CDR1 and CDR2: MNHEY, SVGAGI. V was trimmed by 7 bases and J by 7 bases, leaving 14 bases between them. This CDR3 has 14 amino acids. The CDR3 coding sequence is TGTGCCAGCAACCTAGGACGGGAAAATTCACCCCTCCACTTT. Protein sequence: CASNLGRENSPLHF.

The rearrangement joins TRBV18 to TRBJ2-7, with D maybe TRBD1 (6 bases). CDR1 KGHSH and CDR2 LQKENI come from the germline V gene. Trimming cost V 2 bases and J 0 bases, with 11 bases left between them. The CDR3 covers 15 residues. The CDR3 DNA reads as TGTGCCAGCTCACCAGGGACAACTAACTCCTACGAGCAGTACTTC. It yields the protein CASSPGTTNSYEQYF.

The gene calls are TRBV7-2 and TRBJ1-5, with D uncertain. The CDR3 is 13 residues long. The germline V gene has CDR1 SGHTA and CDR2 FQGNSA. The V gene lost 2 bases and the J gene lost 6 bases, with 8 bases spanning the gap. CDR3 nucleotides: TGTGCCAGCAGCTTATGGGGAACTCAGCCCCAGCATTTT. Its translation: CASSLWGTQPQHF.

The rearrangement uses TRBV7-9 and TRBJ2-2; 7 bases fit TRBD2. J was trimmed by 5 bases and V by 4 bases; bases with no gene match: 7. This CDR3 contains 15 residues. Germline assignment: CDR1 SEHNR and CDR2 FQNEAQ (reference sequence). CDR3 in amino acids: CASSSTGAGTGELFF. The CDR3, as DNA: TGTGCCAGCAGCTCTACAGGAGCGGGGACCGGGGAGCTGTTTTTT.

This chain's CDR3 is CASSISAGGVSSQETQYF. For the CDR3, the DNA is TGTGCCAGTAGTATCTCGGCAGGGGGCGTGAGTTCGCAGGAGACCCAGTACTTC. This sequence joins TRBV19 and TRBJ2-5; TRBD1 matches at 8 bases. With V trimmed by 3 bases and J by 5 bases, 17 bases remained unmatched. The germline CDR1 and CDR2 sequences are LNHDA and SQIVND (reference sequence). The CDR3 extends over 18 amino acids.